A selection of T cell receptor beta chains follows, all from one sample in a study of OX40 agonist ivuxolimab in advanced cancers. Some clones are missing from TCRdb's copy, which holds only in-frame ones; the method was immunoSEQ multiplex PCR. The data contain around 68,000 clones, just over 85% of them singletons. The sample here was CD4+ or CD8+ T cells sorted from blood, taken in a trial of the OX40 agonist ivuxolimab. The receptors were gathered from an adult with an advanced solid tumor such as melanoma, head and neck, liver or kidney cancer. Each CDR3 is given with its conserved first and last residue. The D gene is left open where the match is weak. Where a row states a size, it is once, few, many or the class of an expanded clone; other rows omit it.

clone_size	j_call	v_call	d_call	cdr3_nt	cdr3_aa
-	TRBJ1-3	TRBV6-6	-	TGTGCCAGCAGTTACGACAAACAATCTGGAAACACCATATATTTT	CASSYDKQSGNTIYF
-	TRBJ2-1	TRBV19	TRBD2	TGTGCCAGTAGTCTAGGACTAGGGAGCTCCTACAATGAGCAGTTCTTC	CASSLGLGSSYNEQFF
-	TRBJ2-7	TRBV2	TRBD2	TGTGCCAGCAGTGAACTAGCGGGAGGGCCCTCCTACGAGCAGTACTTC	CASSELAGGPSYEQYF
-	TRBJ2-5	TRBV30	-	TGTGCCTGGAGTGGGGCGGAGACCCAGTACTTC	CAWSGAETQYF
-	TRBJ2-6	TRBV5-1	-	TGCGCCAGCAGCCCCGACTCTGGGGCCAACGTCCTGACTTTC	CASSPDSGANVLTF
-	TRBJ2-3	TRBV5-4	TRBD2	TGTGCCAGCAGCATGACTAGCGGAGTCACAGATACGCAGTATTTT	CASSMTSGVTDTQYF
once	TRBJ1-1	TRBV2	-	TGTGCCAGCAGTGGATCGTGGACGCGGGACACTGAAGCTTTCTTT	CASSGSWTRDTEAFF
once	TRBJ1-3	TRBV5-8	TRBD1	TGTGCCAGCGGGGAGACAGGGAAAGGAAGAAACACCATATATTTT	CASGETGKGRNTIYF
-	TRBJ1-3	TRBV2	-	TGTGCCAGCAGCAGTAATTCTGCGGTTCTCTCGAGAAACACCATATATTTT	CASSSNSAVLSRNTIYF
-	TRBJ2-2	TRBV5-1	-	TGCGCCAGCAGCTTGGATCAGGGGGGAGACACCGGGGAGCTGTTTTTT	CASSLDQGGDTGELFF
-	TRBJ1-3	TRBV19	-	TGTGCCAGTAGTACAACTGCCTCTGGAAACACCATATATTTT	CASSTTASGNTIYF
-	TRBJ2-5	TRBV6-6	-	TGTGCCAGCCGTTCTTCCCAAGAGATCCAGTACTTC	CASRSSQEIQYF
-	TRBJ2-3	TRBV2	TRBD2	TGTGCCAGCAGTCTTAGCGGGGGTAGCACAGATACGCAGTATTTT	CASSLSGGSTDTQYF
-	TRBJ2-3	TRBV10-2	TRBD2	TGCGCCAGCAGGACTAGCGGGAGCGGGGATACGCAGTATTTT	CASRTSGSGDTQYF
-	TRBJ2-2	TRBV28	-	TGTGCCAGCGGGACAACAAACACCGGGGAGCTGTTTTTT	CASGTTNTGELFF
-	TRBJ2-2	TRBV6-4	-	TGTGCCAGCAGTCCTGTCGGGGCCGGGGAGCTGTTTTTT	CASSPVGAGELFF
-	TRBJ1-5	TRBV28	TRBD1	TGTGCCAGCAGCTCCGACAGGGGGGTCAATCAGCCCCAGCATTTT	CASSSDRGVNQPQHF
-	TRBJ1-3	TRBV10-2	-	TGCGCCAGCAGTGAGTCGGGGCCTAACACCATATATTTT	CASSESGPNTIYF
-	TRBJ1-1	TRBV6-1	-	TGTGCCAGCAGTGAAGTAGGGATTGAAGCTTTCTTT	CASSEVGIEAFF
-	TRBJ2-6	TRBV7-9	TRBD1	TGTGCCAGCAGCCCAACGGAGGGACAGGGAGAATCTGGGGCCAACGTCCTGACTTTC	CASSPTEGQGESGANVLTF
once	TRBJ1-1	TRBV28	-	TGTGCCAGCAGTTTAGTGGGAACAGTCCCCGAAGCTTTCTTT	CASSLVGTVPEAFF
-	TRBJ2-1	TRBV21-1	-	TGTGCCAGCAGCACTAGCGGGAGAGGGTACAATGAGCAGTTCTTC	CASSTSGRGYNEQFF
-	TRBJ1-6	TRBV6-1	-	TGTGCCAGCAGAAAAGACAGACATAATTCACCCCTCCACTTT	CASRKDRHNSPLHF
-	TRBJ2-1	TRBV4-2	-	TGTGCCAGCAGCGCCCAAAAGGGCGAGCAGTTCTTC	CASSAQKGEQFF
-	TRBJ1-5	TRBV19	-	TGTGCCAGTACCGGGACCGGGGGTTCTCCCCAGCATTTT	CASTGTGGSPQHF
-	TRBJ1-2	TRBV5-1	-	TGCGCCAGCAGCCCGGACCACCGGGACCCTTATGGCTACACCTTC	CASSPDHRDPYGYTF
-	TRBJ2-5	TRBV7-7	-	TGTGCTAGCAGCTTAGGGCAGAATAAAGAGACCCAGTACTTC	CASSLGQNKETQYF
-	TRBJ2-7	TRBV10-3	-	TGTGCCATCAGGAACCACGGGGGACAGTCTTACGAGCAGTACTTC	CAIRNHGGQSYEQYF
-	TRBJ2-3	TRBV15	-	TGTGCCACCCGGACAGACCCTAGCACAGATACGCAGTATTTT	CATRTDPSTDTQYF
-	TRBJ1-1	TRBV5-8	TRBD1	TGTGCCAGCACCAAGCGGGGGACAGGGGCCACTGAAGCTTTCTTT	CASTKRGTGATEAFF
-	TRBJ1-3	TRBV30	-	TGTGCCTGGAGGATACGCTTCTCTGGAAACACCATATATTTT	CAWRIRFSGNTIYF
-	TRBJ1-4	TRBV5-1	TRBD1	TGCGCCAGCAGCTTACAACCGGGACAGGGGGAATTGTTTTTT	CASSLQPGQGELFF
-	TRBJ2-1	TRBV9	TRBD1	TGTGCCAGCTCCTCGCAGGGGGTCTACAATGAGCAGTTCTTC	CASSSQGVYNEQFF
-	TRBJ2-1	TRBV5-1	-	TGCGCCAGCAGCTTGTATGACCCCGTTCTGTTCTTC	CASSLYDPVLFF
few	TRBJ1-5	TRBV9	TRBD1	TGTGCCAGCAGCGTAGGACAGGGTGGACAGCCCCAGCATTTT	CASSVGQGGQPQHF
once	TRBJ2-7	TRBV20-1	-	TGCAGTGCTAGCGTGCCCGAGCAGTACTTC	CSASVPEQYF
-	TRBJ2-4	TRBV29-1	TRBD1	TGCAGCGTTGGGGGACAGGGGAACATTCAGTACTTC	CSVGGQGNIQYF
-	TRBJ2-2	TRBV4-2	TRBD2	TGTGCCAGCAGACGTAAACCCAGCGCGGGAGGGTACCCAACCGGGGAGCTGTTTTTT	CASRRKPSAGGYPTGELFF
-	TRBJ2-2	TRBV6-1	-	TGTGCCAGCGGGCAACTGAGCACCGGGGAGCTGTTTTTT	CASGQLSTGELFF
-	TRBJ2-2	TRBV14	-	TGTGCCAGCAAAGTTGGGAGATACACCGGGGAGCTGTTTTTT	CASKVGRYTGELFF
-	TRBJ2-1	TRBV30	-	TGTGCCTGGACTAGCGAAGGGCACAATGAGCAGTTCTTC	CAWTSEGHNEQFF
-	TRBJ1-4	TRBV6-1	-	TGTGCCAGCACTGAAGGGGGGACTAAGGAAAAACTGTTTTTT	CASTEGGTKEKLFF
-	TRBJ2-5	TRBV6-1	-	TGTGCCAGCATGGCGAGACAAGAGACCCAGTACTTC	CASMARQETQYF
once	TRBJ1-1	TRBV28	TRBD1	TGTGCCAGCAGTCCAGGGGGCGCTGGGAACACTGAAGCTTTCTTT	CASSPGGAGNTEAFF
-	TRBJ1-2	TRBV6-5	-	TGTGCCAGCAGCCGAACACAAACGGGGGGCTACACCTTC	CASSRTQTGGYTF
-	TRBJ2-1	TRBV11-1	TRBD2	TGTGCCAGCAGCTCGTTAAGGACTAGCGGTTACAATGAGCAGTTCTTC	CASSSLRTSGYNEQFF
once	TRBJ1-3	TRBV5-5	-	TGTGCCAGCAGTTCGATGTCGGTCTCTGGAAACACCATATATTTT	CASSSMSVSGNTIYF
-	TRBJ1-1	TRBV30	-	TGTGCCTGGAGGCGAATTTTGGACACTGAAGCTTTCTTT	CAWRRILDTEAFF
-	TRBJ2-1	TRBV7-6	-	TGTGCCAGCAGCCAGGGACTCCCGGGGCGGAATGAGCAGTTCTTC	CASSQGLPGRNEQFF
-	TRBJ2-1	TRBV18	TRBD2	TGTGCCAGCTCACGTCCAGCGGGAGTCCTTGAGCAGTTCTTC	CASSRPAGVLEQFF
-	TRBJ1-2	TRBV7-3	-	TGTGCCAGCAGCCATCGGGAGGGAGGCTACACCTTC	CASSHREGGYTF
-	TRBJ1-2	TRBV29-1	-	TGCAGCGCTGCCTTCAGCAGGGAAGAAGGCTACACCTTC	CSAAFSREEGYTF
-	TRBJ2-2	TRBV4-1	TRBD1	TGCGCCAGCAGCGCAACCGGGACAGGGGGCCCGGGAACCGGGGAGCTGTTTTTT	CASSATGTGGPGTGELFF
-	TRBJ1-1	TRBV11-3	-	TGTGCCAGCAGCTTAGAAGGAGCTGAAGCTTTCTTT	CASSLEGAEAFF
-	TRBJ2-5	TRBV15	-	TGTGCCACCAGCAAAGGAATCCAAGAGACCCAGTACTTC	CATSKGIQETQYF